Listed here are 32 T cell receptor beta chains from one sample, sequenced in a study of blood T cell repertoires in COVID-19. Clones were read by immunoSEQ multiplex PCR, and TCRdb kept only the in-frame ones, dropping some. The sample gives 150,000 or so clones, around 88% of which show up once; under 3% is in the top ten. Sequencing was performed on peripheral blood. The receptor source for this set is a man between 60 and 75 years old with active or convalescent COVID-19.

The chain links TRBV6-1 to TRBJ1-5, with D perhaps TRBD1 (6 bases). This CDR3 spans 12 amino acids. V dropped 4 bases and J dropped 9 bases, with 10 bases sitting between them. The germline gives CDR1 MNHNS, CDR2 SASEGT. CDR3 sequence: CASSVPRGPQHF. CDR3 DNA: TGTGCCAGCAGTGTCCCCAGGGGGCCCCAGCATTTT.

V gene TRBV2 combines with J gene TRBJ2-3, with 10 nucleotides matching TRBD2. Germline trimming cut 8 bases from V and 0 bases from J; bases unmatched to any gene: 5. This CDR3 region has 15 residues. Germline-derived CDR1 and CDR2 are SNHLY and FYNNEI. The CDR3 spells CASLGLADSTDTQYF. CDR3 DNA: TGTGCCAGCCTCGGACTAGCGGATAGCACAGATACGCAGTATTTT.

This chain joins TRBV2 and TRBJ2-1; 8 bases align to TRBD2. The V gene's germline CDR1 is SNHLY and CDR2 FYNNEI. There are 15 residues in the CDR3. V trimming: 5 bases; J trimming: 2 bases; junction bases outside the gene matches: 5. The CDR3 bases are TGTGCCAGCAGTCTGCGGGGGGCCGCCTACAATGAGCAGTTCTTC. It is translated as CASSLRGAAYNEQFF.

The chain employs TRBV5-8 and TRBJ2-1; 10 positions agree with TRBD2. Trimming took 3 bases from V and 10 from J; bases not matched to a gene: 10. The CDR3 consists of 15 residues. Per germline, CDR1 SGHTS and CDR2 YDEGEE. The chain's CDR3 is CASSYSGGYQREQFF. CDR3 DNA: TGTGCCAGCAGCTATAGCGGGGGGTACCAAAGGGAGCAGTTCTTC.

The chain recombines TRBV28 with TRBJ1-2, with 11 bases lining up with TRBD1. Trimming cost V 5 bases and J 8 bases; bases outside gene matches: 10. The CDR3 consists of 15 residues. Germline lookup yields CDR1 MDHEN and CDR2 SYDVKM. The CDR3 loop reads CASSRGTGGLRGYTF. The CDR3 region has the DNA TGTGCCAGCAGTCGGGGGACAGGGGGTTTAAGGGGCTACACCTTC.

This clone was seen only once. The V and J genes are TRBV7-9 and TRBJ1-6; 8 bases are shared with TRBD1. Germline assignment: CDR1 SEHNR and CDR2 FQNEAQ (reference sequence). CDR3 length equals 15 residues. J lost 7 bases, V lost 1 base, and 3 bases had no gene match. The CDR3: CASSLVQGGNSPLHF. The CDR3 DNA reads as TGTGCCAGCAGCTTAGTACAGGGGGGCAATTCACCCCTCCACTTT.

In this sample, this clone turned up once. V and J are TRBV5-4 and TRBJ2-3; maybe TRBD1 (5 bases). V was trimmed by 4 bases and J by 4 bases, leaving 16 bases between them. The CDR3 runs to 15 residues. CDR1 and CDR2 from the germline V gene are SGHNT and YYREEE (reference sequence). The CDR3 region has the DNA TGTGCCAGCAGCCCAGACTCGTGGGGCGCAGATACGCAGTATTTT. It yields the protein CASSPDSWGADTQYF.

The chain employs TRBV27 and TRBJ2-7; D perhaps matches TRBD1 (6 bases). This CDR3 has 13 residues. Germline CDR1 and CDR2: MNHEY and SMNVEV (reference sequence). Between the trimmed V and J ends, which lost 6 bases and 6 bases, there was a span of 15 bases. The DNA for the CDR3 is TGTGCCAGCAGCAAGAACAGGGATGGCGAGCAGTACTTC. Its protein product is CASSKNRDGEQYF.

The CDR3 region has the DNA TGTGCCAGCAGCTTTACGGCGGCCGGCTACACCTTC. It translates to CASSFTAAGYTF. V usage is TRBV7-2 and J usage is TRBJ1-2, with D unresolved. Per the germline V gene, CDR1 is SGHTA and CDR2 is FQGNSA. V was cut by 3 bases and J by 8 bases, with 10 bases left in between. The CDR3 has 12 residues.

The V call is TRBV7-9, the J call TRBJ2-3; D is unresolved. The CDR3 is 12 residues long. Trimming removed 1 base from V and 5 bases from J, with 4 bases in between. Germline values: CDR1 SEHNR, CDR2 FQNEAQ (reference sequence). CDR3 region: CASSLGLDTQYF. In nucleotides, the CDR3 is TGTGCCAGCAGCTTAGGGCTAGATACGCAGTATTTT.

The chain joins TRBV28 to TRBJ1-5; TRBD1 matches at 7 bases. The CDR3 is made up of 15 amino acids. Germline-derived CDR1 and CDR2 are MDHEN and SYDVKM. V lost 2 bases, J lost 7 bases, and 8 bases stayed unmatched. CDR3 DNA sequence: TGTGCCAGCAGTTTAAGGGGCAGGGGGGACCAGCCCCAGCATTTT. Its translation is CASSLRGRGDQPQHF.

A single count supports this clone. J is TRBJ1-5 and V is TRBV19; 9 bases are shared with TRBD1. CDR1 and CDR2 (germline): LNHDA, SQIVND (reference sequence). This CDR3 is built from 16 residues. With V trimmed by 2 bases and J by 7 bases, 9 bases remained unmatched. The CDR3, as DNA: TGTGCCAGTAGTATAAGGGTACAGGGGGCGAGGCAGCCCCAGCATTTT. It specifies CASSIRVQGARQPQHF.

This chain links TRBV9 with TRBJ2-3, with 9 bases matching TRBD2. Germline CDR1 SGDLS, CDR2 YYNGEE. The V and J ends lost 3 bases and 3 bases, in that order; junction bases with no gene match: 8. The CDR3 covers 16 residues. The CDR3 here is CASSAGASGGTDTQYF. CDR3 nucleotide sequence: TGTGCCAGCAGCGCGGGGGCCAGCGGGGGGACAGATACGCAGTATTTT.

The rearrangement uses TRBV3-1 (or the pseudogene TRBV3-2) and TRBJ1-1, with D unclear. Between the trimmed V and J ends, which lost 3 bases and 3 bases, there was a span of 5 bases. Germline CDR1 and CDR2: LGHDT and YNNKEL (reference sequence). CDR3 size: 12 residues. This CDR3 reads CASSHGDTEAFF. The CDR3 DNA is TGTGCCAGCAGCCACGGGGACACTGAAGCTTTCTTT.

The DNA for the CDR3 is TGTGCCAGCAGTAATCAAGACAGGGGTTATTCACCCCTCCACTTT. It yields the protein CASSNQDRGYSPLHF. This chain connects TRBV28 to TRBJ1-6, with 8 bases matching TRBD1. This CDR3 region has 15 residues. Per the germline V gene, CDR1 is MDHEN and CDR2 is SYDVKM. The V gene end was trimmed by 5 bases and the J gene end by 8 bases; junction bases not matched to a gene: 8.

The chain couples TRBV7-2 to TRBJ2-7, with 10 bases identical to TRBD1. The germline V gene has CDR1 SGHTA and CDR2 FQGNSA. Germline trimming cut 0 bases from V and 4 bases from J; bases unmatched to any gene: 6. The CDR3 totals 16 residues. CDR3 in amino acids: CASSLAGTGAFYEQYF. DNA of the CDR3: TGTGCCAGCAGCTTAGCTGGGACAGGGGCTTTTTACGAGCAGTACTTC.

This chain links TRBV2 with TRBJ1-4, with 7 positions matching TRBD1. Germline values: CDR1 SNHLY, CDR2 FYNNEI. There are 14 residues in the CDR3. V shed 5 bases and J 3 bases; nucleotides not matched to a gene: 3. The DNA of the CDR3 is TGTGCCAGCAGTCCGGGACAGTCTAATGAAAAACTGTTTTTT. This translates into CASSPGQSNEKLFF.

The V and J genes are TRBV6-5 and TRBJ1-1; the D is unclear. The CDR3 contains 13 residues. V lost 6 bases, J lost 1 base, and 9 bases lay in between. From germline, CDR1 is MNHEY and CDR2 SVGAGI. CDR3 sequence reads: CASRSRSNTEAFF. CDR3 bases: TGTGCCAGCAGGTCGCGGTCGAACACTGAAGCTTTCTTT.

This chain links TRBV7-2 with TRBJ2-7; 8 nucleotides line up with TRBD1. Trimming removed 5 bases from V and 8 bases from J; junction bases left unmatched: 8. This CDR3 is 13 amino acids long. CDR1 and CDR2 (germline): SGHTA, FQGNSA. CDR3 DNA sequence: TGTGCCAGCAGCGTCGGACAGGGAACGAAGCAGTACTTC. Translation gives CASSVGQGTKQYF. The variable domain in full, completed from reference TRBV7-2 and TRBJ2-7, reads GAGVSQSPSNKVTEKGKDVELRCDPISGHTALYWYRQSLGQGLEFLIYFQGNSAPDKSGLPSDRFSAERTGGSVSTLTIQRTQQEDSAVYLCASSVGQGTKQYFGPGTRLTVT.

V gene TRBV28 combines with J gene TRBJ2-7, with D perhaps TRBD1 (6 bases). Germline V gene data show CDR1 as MDHEN and CDR2 as SYDVKM. The length of the CDR3 is 14 residues. The germline V and J ends were trimmed by 5 bases and 3 bases, with 14 bases remaining between them. The CDR3 DNA reads TGTGCCAGCAGTGCACCTGGACAGTTCTACGAGCAGTACTTC. It codes for CASSAPGQFYEQYF. Supplemented by reference TRBV28 and TRBJ2-7, the full variable domain reads DVKVTQSSRYLVKRTGEKVFLECVQDMDHENMFWYRQDPGLGLRLIYFSYDVKMKEKGDIPEGYSVSREKKERFSLILESASTNQTSMYLCASSAPGQFYEQYFGPGTRLTVT.

This chain connects TRBV7-2 to TRBJ2-1; perhaps TRBD2 as D (6 bases). This CDR3 spans 15 amino acids. Between the trimmed V and J ends, which lost 5 bases and 5 bases, there was a span of 16 bases. Per the germline V gene, CDR1 is SGHTA and CDR2 is FQGNSA. In nucleotides, the CDR3 is TGTGCCAGCAGCCCTCGGCGGGGCGCTAACAATGAGCAGTTCTTC. It is translated as CASSPRRGANNEQFF.

The chain links TRBV4-3 to TRBJ2-7; D uncertain. The V gene lost 1 base and the J gene lost 9 bases, with 10 bases spanning the gap. The germline CDR1 and CDR2 sequences are LGHNA and YSLEER. The CDR3 extends over 12 amino acids. The CDR3 region has the DNA TGCGCCAGCAGCCAAGGGCCGGGTTGGCAGTACTTC. Translated, it gives CASSQGPGWQYF.

The genes are TRBV11-2 and TRBJ1-4; D unresolved. The germline V gene encodes CDR1 SGHAT and CDR2 FQNNGV. V was shortened by 5 bases and J by 8 bases, with 12 bases between the two germline ends. The CDR3 length is 13 residues. CDR3 loop: CASSTYLKEKLFF. The CDR3 region has the DNA TGTGCCAGCAGCACATATTTGAAGGAAAAACTGTTTTTT. Full variable domain (missing parts from reference TRBV11-2 and TRBJ1-4): EAGVAQSPRYKIIEKRQSVAFWCNPISGHATLYWYQQILGQGPKLLIQFQNNGVVDDSQLPKDRFSAERLKGVDSTLKIQPAKLEDSAVYLCASSTYLKEKLFFGSGTQLSVL.

The CDR3 bases are TGTGCCAGCAGCCGAAACCCCCTGCTCGGAGCTTTCTTT. It translates to CASSRNPLLGAFF. V and J are TRBV5-5 and TRBJ1-1; D gene uncertain. This CDR3 is 13 amino acids long. The germline gives CDR1 SGHKS, CDR2 YYEKEE (reference sequence). V was cut by 4 bases and J by 10 bases, with 17 bases left in between.

The rearrangement uses TRBV5-1 and TRBJ2-1, with D perhaps TRBD2 (5 bases). The germline V gene has CDR1 SGHRS and CDR2 YFSETQ. Deletions cut 1 base from V and 4 bases from J, with 12 bases between. CDR3 size: 15 residues. The CDR3 spells CASSLFPADYNEQFF. DNA for the CDR3: TGCGCCAGCAGCTTGTTCCCAGCGGATTACAATGAGCAGTTCTTC.

The chain uses TRBV10-3 and TRBJ1-5; D remains ambiguous. The V gene lost 2 bases and the J gene lost 1 base, with 6 bases spanning the gap. Germline V gene lookup returns CDR1 ENHRY and CDR2 SYGVKD. There are 14 residues in the CDR3. CDR3 region: CAISETTSNQPQHF. The CDR3 DNA follows: TGTGCCATCAGTGAGACCACAAGCAATCAGCCCCAGCATTTT.

The chain employs TRBV30 and TRBJ2-3; D call uncertain. Germline CDR1 GTSNPN, CDR2 SVGIG (reference sequence). Trimming shortened V by 3 bases and J by 2 bases, and 9 bases separated the two germline ends. This CDR3 spans 13 amino acids. The CDR3 DNA follows: TGTGCCTGGAGGCGGAGTGTCACAGATACGCAGTATTTT. It encodes CAWRRSVTDTQYF. The full variable domain, its missing parts supplied by reference TRBV30 and TRBJ2-3, is SQTIHQWPATLVQPVGSPLSLECTVEGTSNPNLYWYRQAAGRGLQLLFYSVGIGQISSEVPQNLSASRPQDRQFILSSKKLLLSDSGFYLCAWRRSVTDTQYFGPGTRLTVL.

The J gene is TRBJ2-1, the V gene TRBV5-1, with TRBD1 as a possible D gene (6 bases). The length of the CDR3 is 16 residues. The germline CDR1 and CDR2 sequences are SGHRS and YFSETQ. V gave up 4 bases and J gave up 0 bases, with 14 bases separating them. The DNA of the CDR3 is TGCGCCAGCAGCATACAAGCCAGGGGCTCCTACAATGAGCAGTTCTTC. This gives the protein CASSIQARGSYNEQFF.

J is TRBJ2-5 and V is TRBV25-1; 7 bases are a match to TRBD1. V shed 2 bases and J 5 bases; nucleotides not matched to a gene: 2. This CDR3 is built from 13 residues. CDR1 is MGHDK and CDR2 is SYGVNS in the germline V gene. CDR3 loop: CASSERGRETQYF. The CDR3, as DNA: TGTGCCAGCAGTGAAAGGGGGCGGGAGACCCAGTACTTC.

The rearrangement links TRBV12-3 or TRBV12-4 to TRBJ2-7; the D is unclear. CDR3 length equals 13 residues. Trimming pared 3 bases from V and 5 bases from J, leaving 11 bases between. CDR3 DNA sequence: TGTGCCAGCAGTTTTTCGGAGTACCACGAGCAGTACTTC. Protein sequence: CASSFSEYHEQYF.

The rearrangement joins TRBV27 to TRBJ2-1; 9 bases map to TRBD1. V was pared by 6 bases and J by 6 bases, with 6 bases of the junction left unmatched. In germline, CDR1 is MNHEY, CDR2 SMNVEV (reference sequence). The CDR3 has 14 amino acids. The CDR3 coding sequence is TGTGCCAGCAGAGGACAGGGGCGCCTCAATGAGCAGTTCTTC. Amino acids: CASRGQGRLNEQFF.

The chain has TRBV19 and TRBJ2-3; 8 positions match TRBD2. From germline, CDR1 is LNHDA and CDR2 SQIVND (reference sequence). The V and J ends lost 7 bases and 2 bases, in that order; junction bases with no gene match: 11. The CDR3 totals 16 residues. The chain's CDR3 is CASNPGIAGYTDTQYF. Here the CDR3 DNA reads TGTGCCAGTAACCCGGGGATAGCGGGGTACACAGATACGCAGTATTTT.